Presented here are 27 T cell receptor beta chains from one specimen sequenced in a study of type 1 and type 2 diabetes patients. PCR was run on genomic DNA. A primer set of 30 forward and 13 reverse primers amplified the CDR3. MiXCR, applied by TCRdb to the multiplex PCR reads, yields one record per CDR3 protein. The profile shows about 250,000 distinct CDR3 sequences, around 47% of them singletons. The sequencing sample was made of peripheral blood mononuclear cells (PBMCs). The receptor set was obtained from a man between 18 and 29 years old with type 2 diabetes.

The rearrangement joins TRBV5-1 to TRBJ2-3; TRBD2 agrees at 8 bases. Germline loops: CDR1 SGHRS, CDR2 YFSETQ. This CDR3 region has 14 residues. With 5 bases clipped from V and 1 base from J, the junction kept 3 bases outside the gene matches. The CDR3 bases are TGCGCCAGCAGACCCGGGGGGGGCACAGATACGCAGTATTTT. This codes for CASRPGGGTDTQYF.

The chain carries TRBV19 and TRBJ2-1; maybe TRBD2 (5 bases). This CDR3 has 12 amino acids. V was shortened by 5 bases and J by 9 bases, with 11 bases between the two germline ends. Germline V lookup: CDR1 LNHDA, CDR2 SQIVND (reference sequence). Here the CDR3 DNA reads TGTGCCAGTAGTGATCTCGGGGTTGAGCAGTTCTTC. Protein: CASSDLGVEQFF.

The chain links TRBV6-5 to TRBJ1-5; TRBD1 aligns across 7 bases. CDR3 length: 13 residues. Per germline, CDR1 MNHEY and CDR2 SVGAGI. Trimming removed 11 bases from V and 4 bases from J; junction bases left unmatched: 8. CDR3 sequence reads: CAVNHRGNQPQHF. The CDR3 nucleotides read TGTGCCGTCAACCACAGGGGTAATCAGCCCCAGCATTTT.

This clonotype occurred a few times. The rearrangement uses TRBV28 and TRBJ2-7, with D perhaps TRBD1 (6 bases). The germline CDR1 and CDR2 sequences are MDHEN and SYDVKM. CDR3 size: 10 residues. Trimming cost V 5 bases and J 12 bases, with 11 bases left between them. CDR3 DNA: TGTGCCAGCAGTGACTTGGACAGGTACTTC. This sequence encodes CASSDLDRYF. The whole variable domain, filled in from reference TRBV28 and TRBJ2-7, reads DVKVTQSSRYLVKRTGEKVFLECVQDMDHENMFWYRQDPGLGLRLIYFSYDVKMKEKGDIPEGYSVSREKKERFSLILESASTNQTSMYLCASSDLDRYFGPGTRLTVT.

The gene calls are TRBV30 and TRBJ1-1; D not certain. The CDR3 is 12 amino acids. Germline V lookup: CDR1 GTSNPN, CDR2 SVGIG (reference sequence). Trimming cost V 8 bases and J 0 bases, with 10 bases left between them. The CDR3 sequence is CAGRHMNTEAFF. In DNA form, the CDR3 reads TGTGCCGGACGACATATGAACACTGAAGCTTTCTTT.

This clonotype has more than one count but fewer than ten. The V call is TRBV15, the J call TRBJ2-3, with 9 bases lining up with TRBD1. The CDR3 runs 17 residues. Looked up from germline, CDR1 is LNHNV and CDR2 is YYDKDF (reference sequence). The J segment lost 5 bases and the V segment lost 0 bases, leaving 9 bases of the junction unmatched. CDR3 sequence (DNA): TGTGCCACCAGCAGAGATCAGGGGACAGGGAGGGTAGATACGCAGTATTTT. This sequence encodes CATSRDQGTGRVDTQYF. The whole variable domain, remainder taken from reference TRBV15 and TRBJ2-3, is DAMVIQNPRYQVTQFGKPVTLSCSQTLNHNVMYWYQQKSSQAPKLLFHYYDKDFNNEADTPDNFQSRRPNTSFCFLDIRSPGLGDTAMYLCATSRDQGTGRVDTQYFGPGTRLTVL.

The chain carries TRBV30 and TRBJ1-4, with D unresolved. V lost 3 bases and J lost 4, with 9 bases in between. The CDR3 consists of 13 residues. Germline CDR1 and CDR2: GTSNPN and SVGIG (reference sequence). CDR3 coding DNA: TGTGCCTGGAGGGGCGGGAGTAATGAAAAACTGTTTTTT. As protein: CAWRGGSNEKLFF.

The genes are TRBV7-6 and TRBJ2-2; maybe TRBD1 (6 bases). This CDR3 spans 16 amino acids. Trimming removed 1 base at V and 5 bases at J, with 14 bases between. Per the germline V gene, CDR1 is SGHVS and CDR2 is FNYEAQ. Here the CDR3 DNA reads TGTGCCAGCAGCTTAGTTCTGGGGGCGACGACCGGGGAGCTGTTTTTT. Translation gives CASSLVLGATTGELFF. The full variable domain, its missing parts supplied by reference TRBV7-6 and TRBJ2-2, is GAGVSQSPRYKVTKRGQDVALRCDPISGHVSLYWYRQALGQGPEFLTYFNYEAQQDKSGLPNDRFSAERPEGSISTLTIQRTEQRDSAMYRCASSLVLGATTGELFFGEGSRLTVL.

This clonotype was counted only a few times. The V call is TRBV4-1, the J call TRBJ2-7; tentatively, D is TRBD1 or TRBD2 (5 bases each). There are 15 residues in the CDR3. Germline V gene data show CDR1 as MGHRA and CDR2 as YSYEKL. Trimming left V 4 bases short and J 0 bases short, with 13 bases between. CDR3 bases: TGCGCCAGCAGCCGAGAGCCAGGGACCTCCTACGAGCAGTACTTC. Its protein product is CASSREPGTSYEQYF.

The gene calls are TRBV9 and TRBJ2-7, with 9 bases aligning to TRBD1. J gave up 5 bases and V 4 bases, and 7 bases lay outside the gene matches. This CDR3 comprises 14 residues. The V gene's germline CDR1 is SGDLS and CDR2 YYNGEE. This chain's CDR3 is CASSMTGTGNEQYF. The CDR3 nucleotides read TGTGCCAGCAGCATGACCGGGACAGGGAACGAGCAGTACTTC.

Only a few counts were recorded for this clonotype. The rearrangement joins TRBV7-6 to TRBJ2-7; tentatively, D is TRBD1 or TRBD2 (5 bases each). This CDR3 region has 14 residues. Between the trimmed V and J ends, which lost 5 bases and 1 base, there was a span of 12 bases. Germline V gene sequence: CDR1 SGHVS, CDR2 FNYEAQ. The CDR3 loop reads CASSPRDGSYEQYF. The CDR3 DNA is TGTGCCAGCAGCCCCAGGGACGGTTCCTACGAGCAGTACTTC.

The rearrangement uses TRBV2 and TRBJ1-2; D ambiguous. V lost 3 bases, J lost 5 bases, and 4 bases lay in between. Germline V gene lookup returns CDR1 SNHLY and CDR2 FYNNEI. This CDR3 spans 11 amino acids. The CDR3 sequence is CASSDRYGYTF. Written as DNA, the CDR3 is TGTGCCAGCAGTGATCGGTATGGCTACACCTTC. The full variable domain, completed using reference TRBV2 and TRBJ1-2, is EPEVTQTPSHQVTQMGQEVILRCVPISNHLYFYWYRQILGQKVEFLVSFYNNEISEKSEIFDDQFSVERPDGSNFTLKIRSTKLEDSAMYFCASSDRYGYTFGSGTRLTVV.

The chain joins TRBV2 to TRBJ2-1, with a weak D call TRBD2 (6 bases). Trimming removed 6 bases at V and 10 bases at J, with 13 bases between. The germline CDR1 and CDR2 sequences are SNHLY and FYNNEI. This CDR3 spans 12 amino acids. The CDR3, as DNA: TGTGCCAGCAGGGAGGGTAACTACGAGCAGTTCTTC. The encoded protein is CASREGNYEQFF. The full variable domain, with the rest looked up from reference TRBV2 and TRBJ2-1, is EPEVTQTPSHQVTQMGQEVILRCVPISNHLYFYWYRQILGQKVEFLVSFYNNEISEKSEIFDDQFSVERPDGSNFTLKIRSTKLEDSAMYFCASREGNYEQFFGPGTRLTVL.

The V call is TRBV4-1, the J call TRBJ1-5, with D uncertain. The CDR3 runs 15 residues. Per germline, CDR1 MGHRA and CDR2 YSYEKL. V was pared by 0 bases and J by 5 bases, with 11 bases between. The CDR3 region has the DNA TGCGCCAGCAGCCAAGATTTGGGGAACCATCAGCCCCAGCATTTT. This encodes CASSQDLGNHQPQHF.

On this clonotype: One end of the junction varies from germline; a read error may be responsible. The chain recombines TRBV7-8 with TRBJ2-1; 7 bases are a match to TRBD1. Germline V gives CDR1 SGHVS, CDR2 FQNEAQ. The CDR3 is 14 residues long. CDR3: CASSQALSGGEQFF. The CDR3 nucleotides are TGCGCCAGCAGCCAAGCGCTCTCAGGGGGTGAGCAGTTCTTC.

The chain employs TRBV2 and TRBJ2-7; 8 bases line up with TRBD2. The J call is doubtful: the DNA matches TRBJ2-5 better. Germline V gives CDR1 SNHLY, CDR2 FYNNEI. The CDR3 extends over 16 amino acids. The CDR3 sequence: CASGKPLGRGEETQYF. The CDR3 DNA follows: TGTGCCAGCGGTAAGCCTCTAGGGCGGGGGGAAGAGACCCAGTACTTC.

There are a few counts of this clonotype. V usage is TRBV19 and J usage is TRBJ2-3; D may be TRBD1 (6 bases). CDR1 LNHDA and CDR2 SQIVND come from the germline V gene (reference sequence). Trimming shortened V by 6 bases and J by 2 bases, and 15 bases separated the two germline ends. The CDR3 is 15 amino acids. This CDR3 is CASRGADSATDTQYF. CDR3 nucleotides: TGTGCCAGTAGGGGGGCGGACTCGGCCACAGATACGCAGTATTTT.

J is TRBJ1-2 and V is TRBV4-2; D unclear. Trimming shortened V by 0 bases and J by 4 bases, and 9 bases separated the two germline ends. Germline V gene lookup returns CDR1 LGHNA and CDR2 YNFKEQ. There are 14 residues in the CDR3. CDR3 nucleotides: TGTGCCAGCAGCCAAGATCCCCCGGTCTATGGCTACACCTTC. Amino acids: CASSQDPPVYGYTF.

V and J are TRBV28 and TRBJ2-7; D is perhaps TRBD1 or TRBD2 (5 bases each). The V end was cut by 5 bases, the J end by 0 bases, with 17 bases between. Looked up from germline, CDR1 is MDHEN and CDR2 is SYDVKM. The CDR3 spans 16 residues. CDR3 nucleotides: TGTGCCAGCAGTACCGGGACCCAGGTTAGCTCCTACGAGCAGTACTTC. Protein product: CASSTGTQVSSYEQYF.

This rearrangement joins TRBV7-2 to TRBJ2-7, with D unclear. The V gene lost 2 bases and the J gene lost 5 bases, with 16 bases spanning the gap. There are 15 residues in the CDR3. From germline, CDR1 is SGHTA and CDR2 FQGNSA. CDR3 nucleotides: TGTGCCAGCAGCTTAAAATCCGGAGTGCTAAACGAGCAGTACTTC. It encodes CASSLKSGVLNEQYF.

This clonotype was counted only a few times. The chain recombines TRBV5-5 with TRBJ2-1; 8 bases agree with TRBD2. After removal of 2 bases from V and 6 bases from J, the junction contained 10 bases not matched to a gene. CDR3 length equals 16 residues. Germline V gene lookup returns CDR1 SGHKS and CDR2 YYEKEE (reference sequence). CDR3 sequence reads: CASSFAHVRGGNEQFF. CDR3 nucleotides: TGTGCCAGCAGCTTTGCCCACGTTCGGGGGGGCAATGAGCAGTTCTTC.

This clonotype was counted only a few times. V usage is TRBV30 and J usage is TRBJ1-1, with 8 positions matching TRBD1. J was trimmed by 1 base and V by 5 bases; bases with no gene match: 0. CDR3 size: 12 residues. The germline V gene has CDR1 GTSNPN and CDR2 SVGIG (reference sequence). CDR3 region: CAWGQGNTEAFF. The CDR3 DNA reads TGTGCCTGGGGACAGGGGAACACTGAAGCTTTCTTT.

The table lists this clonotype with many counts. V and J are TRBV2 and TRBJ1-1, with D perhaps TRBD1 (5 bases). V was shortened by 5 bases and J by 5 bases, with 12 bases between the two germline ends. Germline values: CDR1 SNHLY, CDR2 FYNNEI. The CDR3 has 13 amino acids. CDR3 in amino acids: CASSKGRQTEAFF. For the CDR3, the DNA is TGTGCCAGCAGTAAAGGGCGACAGACTGAAGCTTTCTTT.

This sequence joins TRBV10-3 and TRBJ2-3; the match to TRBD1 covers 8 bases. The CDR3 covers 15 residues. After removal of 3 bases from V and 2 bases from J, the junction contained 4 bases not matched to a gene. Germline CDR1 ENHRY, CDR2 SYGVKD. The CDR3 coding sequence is TGTGCCATCAGTGACAGGGGGCGAGTCACAGATACGCAGTATTTT. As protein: CAISDRGRVTDTQYF.

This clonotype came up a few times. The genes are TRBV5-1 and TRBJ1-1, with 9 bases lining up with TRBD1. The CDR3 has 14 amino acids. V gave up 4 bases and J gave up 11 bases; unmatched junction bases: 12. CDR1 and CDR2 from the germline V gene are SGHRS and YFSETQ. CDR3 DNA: TGCGCCAGCAGCGGGACCGGGACAGGGTTTGTTGCTTTCTTT. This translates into CASSGTGTGFVAFF.

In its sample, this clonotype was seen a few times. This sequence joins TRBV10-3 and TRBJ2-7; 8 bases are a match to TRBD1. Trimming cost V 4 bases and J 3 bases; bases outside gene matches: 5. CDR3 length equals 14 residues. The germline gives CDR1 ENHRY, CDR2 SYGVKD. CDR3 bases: TGTGCCATCAGTGCTGGACAGGGCGGCTACGAGCAGTACTTC. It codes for CAISAGQGGYEQYF.

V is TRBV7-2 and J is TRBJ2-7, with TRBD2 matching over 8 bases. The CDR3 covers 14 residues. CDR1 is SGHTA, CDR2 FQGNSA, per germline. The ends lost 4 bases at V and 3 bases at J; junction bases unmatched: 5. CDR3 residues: CASSSDSGNYEQYF. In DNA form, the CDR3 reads TGTGCCAGCAGCTCGGATAGCGGGAACTACGAGCAGTACTTC.